A single sample is the source of the 4 T cell receptor beta chains below, sequenced in a study of post-analysis software for immune sequencing data. Study-level findings and limits: Compared with controls, patients had more of about 5 TRBV segments, including TRBV5-6, TRBV5-1 and TRBV20-1.

Unique molecular identifiers were present in the TCR beta cDNA libraries. TCRdb processed the PCR reads anew with MiXCR; each CDR3 protein has one entry. The sample includes about 810,000 distinct CDR3 sequences, roughly half of them seen just once. The antigens of these receptors remain unknown. Input material: blood. Receptor source: a girl aged 10 to 17 with multiple sclerosis.

The rearrangement uses TRBV4-1 and TRBJ1-6; D is undetermined. The CDR3 sequence is 13 residues long. V dropped 4 bases and J dropped 7 bases, with 8 bases sitting between them. Germline-derived CDR1 and CDR2 are MGHRA and YSYEKL. The CDR3 nucleotides are TGCGCCAGCAGCCCGGGTATCAATTCACCCCTCCACTTT. It translates to CASSPGINSPLHF.

This clonotype was seen only a few times. The rearrangement uses TRBV19 and TRBJ2-5, with TRBD2 identical over 12 bases. The ends lost 6 bases at V and 4 bases at J; junction bases unmatched: 9. CDR3 length: 16 residues. Germline assignment: CDR1 LNHDA and CDR2 SQIVND (reference sequence). The CDR3 is CASSSSGRALGETQYF. For the CDR3, the DNA is TGTGCCAGTAGCTCTAGCGGGAGGGCCCTCGGAGAGACCCAGTACTTC.

This chain uses TRBV6-2 or TRBV6-3 with TRBJ2-1, with D maybe TRBD2 (5 bases). Trimming cost V 6 bases and J 5 bases, with 8 bases left between them. This CDR3 is built from 12 residues. In germline, CDR1 is MNHEY, CDR2 SVGEGT. Here the CDR3 reads CASRRVHNEQFF. CDR3 nucleotides: TGTGCCAGCAGGCGGGTCCACAATGAGCAGTTCTTC.

The rearrangement links TRBV15 to TRBJ1-1, with D uncertain. Germline CDR1 and CDR2: LNHNV and YYDKDF (reference sequence). CDR3 length: 13 amino acids. Trimming took 2 bases from V and 1 from J, leaving 5 bases between them. CDR3 coding DNA: TGTGCCACCAGCAGACCACCGAACACTGAAGCTTTCTTT. Translating gives CATSRPPNTEAFF. Full variable domain (remainder filled in from reference TRBV15 and TRBJ1-1): DAMVIQNPRYQVTQFGKPVTLSCSQTLNHNVMYWYQQKSSQAPKLLFHYYDKDFNNEADTPDNFQSRRPNTSFCFLDIRSPGLGDTAMYLCATSRPPNTEAFFGQGTRLTVV.